These 2 T cell receptor beta chains were sequenced from one sample in a study of OX40 agonist ivuxolimab in advanced cancers. Method: immunoSEQ multiplex PCR; TCRdb's copy keeps in-frame clones and lacks some. This table has more than 65,000 clones, 85% appearing once. The sample consisted of CD4+ or CD8+ T cells sorted from blood, taken in a trial of the OX40 agonist ivuxolimab. The source is an adult with an advanced solid tumor such as melanoma, head and neck, liver or kidney cancer.

The V gene is TRBV5-1, the J gene TRBJ1-3; D call uncertain. V was trimmed by 0 bases and J by 4 bases, leaving 8 bases between them. The CDR3 spans 14 residues. Per germline, CDR1 SGHRS and CDR2 YFSETQ. CDR3: CASSLVPWGNTIYF. CDR3 sequence (DNA): TGCGCCAGCAGCTTGGTCCCGTGGGGAAACACCATATATTTT.

V and J are TRBV19 and TRBJ1-2, with 9 bases that match TRBD1. Trimming removed 5 bases from V and 7 bases from J; junction bases left unmatched: 5. From germline, CDR1 is LNHDA and CDR2 SQIVND (reference sequence). CDR3 size: 13 residues. The CDR3 nucleotides are TGTGCCAGTAGTCCCACAGGGGGCGGTGGCTACACCTTC. Translated: CASSPTGGGGYTF.